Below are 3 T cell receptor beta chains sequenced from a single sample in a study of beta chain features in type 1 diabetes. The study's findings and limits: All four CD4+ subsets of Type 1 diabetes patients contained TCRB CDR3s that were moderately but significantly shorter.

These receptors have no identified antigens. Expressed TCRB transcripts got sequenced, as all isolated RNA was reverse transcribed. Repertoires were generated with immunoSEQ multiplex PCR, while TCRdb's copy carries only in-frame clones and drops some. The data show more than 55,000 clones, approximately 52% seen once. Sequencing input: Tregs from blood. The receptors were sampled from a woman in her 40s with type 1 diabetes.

CDR3 sequence reads: CASSSNRGLVETQYF. The CDR3 region has the DNA TGTGCCAGCAGTTCCAACAGGGGGCTGGTGGAGACCCAGTACTTC. The gene calls are TRBV28 and TRBJ2-5; 9 nucleotides agree with TRBD1. Germline V gives CDR1 MDHEN, CDR2 SYDVKM. This CDR3 is built from 15 residues. V shed 4 bases and J 5 bases; nucleotides not matched to a gene: 8.

CDR3 sequence: CASSGTGPTDTQYF. The CDR3 coding sequence is TGTGCCAGCAGTGGGACAGGGCCCACAGATACGCAGTATTTT. This rearrangement joins TRBV6-1 to TRBJ2-3; 8 nucleotides agree with TRBD1. Germline V gene sequence: CDR1 MNHNS, CDR2 SASEGT. V lost 4 bases, J lost 2 bases, and 2 bases stayed unmatched. CDR3 size: 14 residues.

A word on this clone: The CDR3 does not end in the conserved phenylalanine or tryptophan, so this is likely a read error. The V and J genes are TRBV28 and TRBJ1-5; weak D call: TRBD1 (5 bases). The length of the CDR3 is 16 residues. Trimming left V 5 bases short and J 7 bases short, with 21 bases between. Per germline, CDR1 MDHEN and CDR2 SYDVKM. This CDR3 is CASSPLAGSFGQPQHS. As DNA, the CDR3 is TGTGCCAGCAGTCCCTTGGCAGGGTCTTTCGGACAGCCCCAGCATTCT.